The clone carrying this T cell receptor (beta chain) came up many times. What it recognizes is unknown. This record comes from a study of molecular identifiers for immune sequencing clone quantification. General observations from the study: In naive cells, under 1% of molecules belonged to clones above 20 RNA copies, against over 99% in effector cells.

Using its own MiXCR run on the PCR reads, TCRdb lists one record per CDR3 protein. The sample has more than 300,000 distinct CDR3 sequences; around 21% are singletons. Germline assignment: CDR1 SGHTA and CDR2 FQGNSA. There are 14 residues in the CDR3. Unmatched junction bases numbered 4, after V lost 4 bases and J lost 3 bases. This receptor was taken from a human donor in good health. Some libraries in this study had Jurkat cell RNA spiked in. The chain links TRBV7-2 to TRBJ2-5, with 8 nucleotides matching TRBD1. Sequencing was carried out using naive CD8+ T cells from blood, with Jurkat cell RNA spiked in. Subset denoted: FACS-sorted CD8+CD4-CCR7+CD45RA+ naive T cells. CDR3 region: CASSSPGQEETQYF. The CDR3 DNA is TGTGCCAGCAGCTCCCCGGGACAGGAAGAGACCCAGTACTTC.